The sequence of this T cell receptor (beta chain) was determined in a study of tissue T cells after allogeneic stem cell transplantation. Study-level results: In patients and mice, blood and spleen missed much of tissue repertoire.

GI sites, liver, skin and spleen were taken after median 9.75 post-mortem hours. A word on this clone: Its antigen is as yet unknown.

Method: immunoSEQ multiplex PCR; TCRdb's copy keeps in-frame clones and lacks some. The sample lists about 5,600 clones; roughly 67% were seen once. Germline V gene data show CDR1 as GTSNPN and CDR2 as SVGIG (reference sequence). Deletions cut 2 bases from V and 6 bases from J, with 23 bases between. CDR3 length: 18 amino acids. The specimen comprised duodenum tissue, sampled at autopsy. The chain links TRBV30 to TRBJ1-6; possibly TRBD1 for D (6 bases). This TCR was recovered from a woman aged 18-49 years with breast cancer. The CDR3 spells CAWSPRPHQTGFNSPLHF. The CDR3, as DNA: TGTGCCTGGAGTCCCAGGCCCCATCAAACAGGGTTTAATTCACCCCTCCACTTT.